These T cell receptor beta chains were read from a single sample in a study of cytomegalovirus exposure and HLA in healthy donors. Repertoires were generated with immunoSEQ multiplex PCR, while TCRdb's copy carries only in-frame clones and drops some. The sample has some 45,000 clones, approximately 95% seen once; the top ten hold around 8%. The sequenced sample was PBMCs. These TCRs come from a young woman in good health and CMV-seropositive. CDR3s include the opening cysteine and the closing phenylalanine or tryptophan. A D gene is named only where the DNA matches it firmly. The listing skips clone size in some rows; elsewhere it reads once, few, many or a size class.

DNA: TGTGCCAGCAGTGAATTCGGGGAGAAAGCTTTCTTT
CDR3: CASSEFGEKAFF
V: TRBV25-1
size: NA
J: TRBJ1-1
D: NA

DNA: TGCGCCAGCAGCCAAGTGAGCGGGATTTGGAATGAGCAGTTCTTC
CDR3: CASSQVSGIWNEQFF
V: TRBV4-1
size: NA
J: TRBJ2-1
D: TRBD2

DNA: TGCGCCAGCAGCTTTAGTTCAGGGTTTACCACTGAAGCTTTCTTT
CDR3: CASSFSSGFTTEAFF
V: TRBV5-1
size: NA
J: TRBJ1-1
D: NA

DNA: TGTGCCAGCAGCCCCCAGACAGCCTACGAGCAGTACTTC
CDR3: CASSPQTAYEQYF
V: TRBV7-9
size: once
J: TRBJ2-7
D: NA

DNA: TGCAGCGTTGATACCCTTAGCGGAAGCTCCTACAATGAGCAGTTCTTC
CDR3: CSVDTLSGSSYNEQFF
V: TRBV29-1
size: NA
J: TRBJ2-1
D: NA

DNA: TGTGCCTGGACTAGCGGGAGGGCAGACACCGGGGAGCTGTTTTTT
CDR3: CAWTSGRADTGELFF
V: TRBV30
size: once
J: TRBJ2-2
D: TRBD2

DNA: TGTGCCAGCAGCTTAGCTCGGGGACAGGGGGACTATGGCTACACCTTC
CDR3: CASSLARGQGDYGYTF
V: TRBV11-3
size: NA
J: TRBJ1-2
D: TRBD1

DNA: TGTGCCTGGACCCTACTCGGGACAGGGGCAACACCCCTCCACTTT
CDR3: CAWTLLGTGATPLHF
V: TRBV30
size: NA
J: TRBJ1-6
D: TRBD1

DNA: TGTGCCAGCAGTGAAGCGAGGACTAGCGGGCCTTGGGCCTACAATGAGCAGTTCTTC
CDR3: CASSEARTSGPWAYNEQFF
V: TRBV6-1
size: NA
J: TRBJ2-1
D: TRBD2

DNA: TGTGCCAGCAGCGTAGCAGGGTCGGACACTGAAGCTTTCTTT
CDR3: CASSVAGSDTEAFF
V: TRBV9
size: once
J: TRBJ1-1
D: NA

DNA: TGCGCCAGCAGCCAAGATGACAGGGGGCGCCGAATCATGAACACTGAAGCTTTCTTT
CDR3: CASSQDDRGRRIMNTEAFF
V: TRBV4-1
size: NA
J: TRBJ1-1
D: TRBD1

DNA: TGTGCCAGCAGCGTAGGACTAGCGGGAGGGACAGATACGCAGTATTTT
CDR3: CASSVGLAGGTDTQYF
V: TRBV9
size: NA
J: TRBJ2-3
D: TRBD2

DNA: TGTGCCAGCATTCAGGGCACTGAAGCTTTCTTT
CDR3: CASIQGTEAFF
V: TRBV27
size: few
J: TRBJ1-1
D: NA

DNA: TGTGCCAGCTCTAGTATTGGACAGAGCAATCAGCCCCAGCATTTT
CDR3: CASSSIGQSNQPQHF
V: TRBV7-2
size: NA
J: TRBJ1-5
D: NA

DNA: TGTGCCAGCAGCGTAGCCACAGTGGGGCGCACAGATACGCAGTATTTT
CDR3: CASSVATVGRTDTQYF
V: TRBV9
size: once
J: TRBJ2-3
D: NA

DNA: TGCGCCAGTGACAGGGTAGGCGGCTACACCTTC
CDR3: CASDRVGGYTF
V: TRBV10-1
size: NA
J: TRBJ1-2
D: TRBD1

DNA: TGTGCCAGCAGCAAAAAACACAGACTAGCGGGCCTTAGCTCCTACGAGCAGTACTTC
CDR3: CASSKKHRLAGLSSYEQYF
V: TRBV21-1
size: NA
J: TRBJ2-7
D: NA

DNA: TGTGCCAGCAGCTTGGACCGGAGGTGGGAAGCTTTCTTT
CDR3: CASSLDRRWEAFF
V: TRBV5-6
size: NA
J: TRBJ1-1
D: NA

DNA: TGTGCCAGCAGCGTGGGACTAGCGGGAGGACGAGAGACCCAGTACTTC
CDR3: CASSVGLAGGRETQYF
V: TRBV7-3
size: NA
J: TRBJ2-5
D: TRBD2

DNA: TGTGCCAGCAGCCCGACGGGGGGTGGTGAGACCCAGTACTTC
CDR3: CASSPTGGGETQYF
V: TRBV6-5
size: NA
J: TRBJ2-5
D: TRBD2

DNA: TGTGCCAGCAGCCCGTACCCCCGGGACAGGGTAGGATACGAGCAGTACTTC
CDR3: CASSPYPRDRVGYEQYF
V: TRBV27
size: NA
J: TRBJ2-7
D: TRBD1

DNA: TGTGCCAGCAGCTTGGCCCCAGGGGGCAGCTATGGCTACACCTTC
CDR3: CASSLAPGGSYGYTF
V: TRBV5-5
size: NA
J: TRBJ1-2
D: TRBD1

DNA: TGTGCCAGTAGTATAGATTGGGGGGACCGGGAGCTGTTTTTT
CDR3: CASSIDWGDRELFF
V: TRBV19
size: NA
J: TRBJ2-2
D: NA

DNA: TGTGCCAGCAGTCAAATCGGCGAGCAGTACTTC
CDR3: CASSQIGEQYF
V: TRBV7-2
size: NA
J: TRBJ2-7
D: NA

DNA: TGCGCCAGCACCCGGGACACCAACACCGGGGAGCTGTTTTTT
CDR3: CASTRDTNTGELFF
V: TRBV5-1
size: NA
J: TRBJ2-2
D: NA

DNA: TGTGCCAGCAGGAGCGCTAGCGAGGGCGGGGAGCTGTTTTTT
CDR3: CASRSASEGGELFF
V: TRBV6-4
size: NA
J: TRBJ2-2
D: NA

DNA: TGTGCCAGCAGCTTAGGAAGCGCAGGGCGGACGGAGACCCAGTACTTC
CDR3: CASSLGSAGRTETQYF
V: TRBV7-6
size: NA
J: TRBJ2-5
D: NA

DNA: TGTGCCAGCAGTTTGGGGCAGACTGATATCACAGATACGCAGTATTTT
CDR3: CASSLGQTDITDTQYF
V: TRBV28
size: NA
J: TRBJ2-3
D: NA

DNA: TGCGCCAGCAGCCAGAGCATAGCGGGGAGCACAGATACGCAGTATTTT
CDR3: CASSQSIAGSTDTQYF
V: TRBV4-1
size: NA
J: TRBJ2-3
D: TRBD2

DNA: TGCGCCAGCAGCCAAGAAAGGGGGGGGGCTAGCGGGTCCTACGAGCAGTACTTC
CDR3: CASSQERGGASGSYEQYF
V: TRBV4-3
size: NA
J: TRBJ2-7
D: TRBD2

DNA: TGTGCTAGCAGCTTAGCGCGGGACAGTGGCAATGAGCAGTTCTTC
CDR3: CASSLARDSGNEQFF
V: TRBV7-7
size: NA
J: TRBJ2-1
D: NA

DNA: TGCGCCAGCCGACAGGGAGAAAAACTGTTTTTT
CDR3: CASRQGEKLFF
V: TRBV10-2
size: NA
J: TRBJ1-4
D: TRBD1

DNA: TGTGCCAGCAGTTATCTCACTAGCGCAGATACGCAGTATTTT
CDR3: CASSYLTSADTQYF
V: TRBV6-6
size: NA
J: TRBJ2-3
D: TRBD2

DNA: TGTGCCAGCAGCATCGGAGGAGGGGGCAAGACTGAAGCTTTCTTT
CDR3: CASSIGGGGKTEAFF
V: TRBV9
size: NA
J: TRBJ1-1
D: TRBD1

DNA: TGTGCCAGCAGCTCGAGTTTTACGAGAGAGACCCAGTACTTC
CDR3: CASSSSFTRETQYF
V: TRBV7-8
size: NA
J: TRBJ2-5
D: NA

DNA: TGTGCCAGCAGGGGACAGTCCTCCTACGAGCAGTACTTC
CDR3: CASRGQSSYEQYF
V: TRBV28
size: few
J: TRBJ2-7
D: TRBD1

DNA: TGTGCCAGCAGGGTACTAGCGGGAGAGGCCGAGCAGTACTTC
CDR3: CASRVLAGEAEQYF
V: TRBV6-1
size: NA
J: TRBJ2-7
D: TRBD2

DNA: TGTGCCAGCAGCGTAATACCGGGACTAGAAAGCGAGCAGTACTTC
CDR3: CASSVIPGLESEQYF
V: TRBV5-4
size: NA
J: TRBJ2-7
D: TRBD2

DNA: TGTGCCAGCAGCGGACAGGGGCAGGGCTACACCTTC
CDR3: CASSGQGQGYTF
V: TRBV7-9
size: NA
J: TRBJ1-2
D: TRBD1

DNA: TGTGCCAGTAGTGCCAGGGACAAGTCGAACACTGAAGCTTTCTTT
CDR3: CASSARDKSNTEAFF
V: TRBV19
size: NA
J: TRBJ1-1
D: NA

DNA: TGTGCCAGCAGTTTAGATAGGGCTAGCGGGACAGATACGCAGTATTTT
CDR3: CASSLDRASGTDTQYF
V: TRBV28
size: NA
J: TRBJ2-3
D: TRBD2

DNA: TGTGCCAGCAGCTTGGGAAGCGGAAGCTCCTACGAGCAGTACTTC
CDR3: CASSLGSGSSYEQYF
V: TRBV7-6
size: NA
J: TRBJ2-7
D: NA

DNA: TGTGCCAGCAGCCCCCAGGGACAACCGAACACTGAAGCTTTCTTT
CDR3: CASSPQGQPNTEAFF
V: TRBV7-3
size: NA
J: TRBJ1-1
D: NA

DNA: TGTGCCTGGAGTGACAGCACTGAAGCTTTCTTT
CDR3: CAWSDSTEAFF
V: TRBV30
size: NA
J: TRBJ1-1
D: NA

DNA: TGTGCCAGCAGCTTAGATTTCCGACGGACAGGATCAACTAGCACAGATACGCAGTATTTT
CDR3: CASSLDFRRTGSTSTDTQYF
V: TRBV7-8
size: once
J: TRBJ2-3
D: TRBD1

DNA: TGTGCCAGCAGTTTAGCGACAGCCTACAATGAGCAGTTCTTC
CDR3: CASSLATAYNEQFF
V: TRBV28
size: NA
J: TRBJ2-1
D: NA

DNA: TGTGCCAGCAGCTTATTGGCTAGCGGATCCTACAATGAGCAGTTCTTC
CDR3: CASSLLASGSYNEQFF
V: TRBV7-9
size: NA
J: TRBJ2-1
D: TRBD2

DNA: TGTGCCAGCAGTTACTCGGGCCTAGCGGGTGGTGAGCAGTTCTTC
CDR3: CASSYSGLAGGEQFF
V: TRBV6-5
size: once
J: TRBJ2-1
D: TRBD2

DNA: TGTGCCAGCAGTAGAACCGGGACAGGGCTTCTTAACACCATATATTTT
CDR3: CASSRTGTGLLNTIYF
V: TRBV27
size: NA
J: TRBJ1-3
D: TRBD1

DNA: TGCGCCAGCAGCCCCGGACTAGCGGGGGGCAATGAGCAGTTCTTC
CDR3: CASSPGLAGGNEQFF
V: TRBV5-1
size: NA
J: TRBJ2-1
D: TRBD2

DNA: TGTGCCAGCAGCCCTCGGACAGGGAGGGAAAACACCATATATTTT
CDR3: CASSPRTGRENTIYF
V: TRBV11-2
size: NA
J: TRBJ1-3
D: TRBD1

DNA: TGTGCCAGCAGTCTAGCGGGGGGCACCGGGGAGCTGTTTTTT
CDR3: CASSLAGGTGELFF
V: TRBV28
size: NA
J: TRBJ2-2
D: TRBD2

DNA: TGCAGCGCAGAGGACGGGGAGCTGTTTTTT
CDR3: CSAEDGELFF
V: TRBV29-1
size: NA
J: TRBJ2-2
D: NA

DNA: TGCGCCAGCAGCTTGGGTGGAGATGGCTACACCTTC
CDR3: CASSLGGDGYTF
V: TRBV5-1
size: few
J: TRBJ1-2
D: NA